Listed below are T cell receptor beta chains from one sample, sequenced in a study of blood T cell repertoires in COVID-19. Only in-frame clones appear in the TCRdb table, and some are missing; sequencing was by immunoSEQ multiplex PCR. The repertoire consists of hundreds of thousands of clones, with under 85% occurring once and the leading ten covering 1.3%. Material: peripheral blood. All receptors derive from a woman aged 30 to 39 with COVID-19, enrolled during active disease. Both conserved end residues are part of each CDR3. The order of the fields is D gene, clone size, J gene, V gene, CDR3 protein, CDR3 DNA. D genes are given only for firm matches. Part of the rows lack a size; the others show once, few, many or a class for expanded clones.

TRBD1,once,TRBJ1-2,TRBV7-3,CASSLPRQGAGYTF,TGTGCCAGCAGCTTACCCCGACAGGGGGCAGGCTACACCTTC
-,-,TRBJ2-3,TRBV24-1,CATSDGRRGASTDTQYF,TGTGCCACCAGTGATGGCCGGCGGGGCGCTAGCACAGATACGCAGTATTTT
-,-,TRBJ2-7,TRBV6-4,CASSDLIVQGTYEQYF,TGTGCCAGCAGTGACTTGATCGTACAGGGAACCTACGAGCAGTACTTC
-,few,TRBJ2-5,TRBV4-1,CASSQGGGTEETQYF,TGCGCCAGCAGCCAAGGTGGGGGGACAGAAGAGACCCAGTACTTC
-,-,TRBJ2-5,TRBV11-2,CASSLQGSSQETQYF,TGTGCCAGCAGCTTACAGGGTTCCAGCCAAGAGACCCAGTACTTC
TRBD1,-,TRBJ1-2,TRBV6-5,CASRTGTGKNGYTF,TGTGCCAGCAGAACCGGGACAGGGAAGAATGGCTACACCTTC
-,-,TRBJ1-1,TRBV12-5,CASGLKGVAEAFF,TGTGCTAGTGGTTTAAAGGGGGTAGCTGAAGCTTTCTTT
TRBD1,-,TRBJ1-1,TRBV30,CAWNLIGTGTEAFF,TGTGCCTGGAACCTCATAGGGACAGGAACTGAAGCTTTCTTT
TRBD2,-,TRBJ2-1,TRBV2,CASRGLAGDREQFF,TGTGCCAGCCGTGGACTAGCGGGAGACCGTGAGCAGTTCTTC
TRBD1,-,TRBJ2-2,TRBV19,CASSPRTGTNTGELFF,TGTGCCAGTAGTCCACGGACAGGTACCAACACCGGGGAGCTGTTTTTT
TRBD2,-,TRBJ2-5,TRBV7-2,CASSLGLVGETQYF,TGTGCCAGCAGCCTCGGACTAGTAGGGGAGACCCAGTACTTC
TRBD2,-,TRBJ2-3,TRBV5-6,CASSLGGGWYTQYF,TGTGCCAGCAGCTTGGGGGGAGGGTGGTATACGCAGTATTTT
TRBD1,-,TRBJ2-7,TRBV6-1,CASSDRDRGLWEQYF,TGTGCCAGCAGTGACCGGGACAGGGGCTTGTGGGAGCAGTACTTC
TRBD1,-,TRBJ2-3,TRBV5-6,CASSPPATGLTDTQYF,TGTGCCAGCAGCCCTCCCGCGACAGGGCTCACAGATACGCAGTATTTT
-,-,TRBJ2-3,TRBV5-6,CASRSTGSRADTQYF,TGTGCCAGCAGATCTACAGGGTCAAGGGCAGATACGCAGTATTTT
TRBD1,once,TRBJ1-1,TRBV9,CASSPGTGETEAFF,TGTGCCAGCAGCCCTGGGACAGGGGAAACTGAAGCTTTCTTT
-,-,TRBJ2-5,TRBV7-3,CASSLSGRAGTHQETQYF,TGTGCCAGCAGCTTAAGTGGGCGTGCAGGGACACACCAAGAGACCCAGTACTTC
-,-,TRBJ2-3,TRBV7-8,CASSLWAIPTRNTDTQYF,TGTGCCAGCAGCTTATGGGCCATACCCACACGCAACACAGATACGCAGTATTTT
-,once,TRBJ1-5,TRBV3-1/TRBV3-2,CASSQDRGRGQPQHF,TGTGCCAGCAGCCAAGATAGAGGGAGGGGGCAGCCCCAGCATTTT
TRBD2,-,TRBJ2-5,TRBV18,CASSPLAADSGTAGTQYF,TGTGCCAGCTCACCACTAGCCGCGGATAGCGGGACCGCGGGGACCCAGTACTTC
TRBD1,-,TRBJ1-4,TRBV19,CASSPGQGANEKLFF,TGTGCCAGTAGTCCCGGACAGGGCGCTAATGAAAAACTGTTTTTT
-,-,TRBJ2-2,TRBV4-3,CASSQSSGIGELFF,TGCGCCAGCAGCCAATCCTCAGGCATCGGGGAGCTGTTTTTT
TRBD1,-,TRBJ1-2,TRBV4-1,CASSQTTHGQGIEGYTF,TGCGCCAGCAGCCAAACTACACACGGACAGGGAATCGAGGGCTACACCTTC
-,-,TRBJ2-6,TRBV23-1,CASSRPVASGANVLTF,TGCGCCAGCAGTCGTCCCGTGGCTTCTGGGGCCAACGTCCTGACTTTC
TRBD2,-,TRBJ2-7,TRBV18,CASSRGLAGGIEQYF,TGTGCCAGCTCACGGGGACTAGCGGGAGGTATCGAGCAGTACTTC
-,-,TRBJ2-7,TRBV4-3,CASSQDGRQDYEQYF,TGCGCCAGCAGCCAAGATGGTAGGCAGGACTACGAGCAGTACTTC
-,-,TRBJ2-5,TRBV12-3/TRBV12-4,CASSFRSSETQYF,TGTGCCAGCAGTTTTCGGTCTTCGGAGACCCAGTACTTC
-,few,TRBJ2-3,TRBV30,CAWSVGRRDTQYF,TGTGCCTGGAGTGTGGGGAGGCGGGATACGCAGTATTTT
-,-,TRBJ2-7,TRBV30,CAWSGTSYEQYF,TGTGCCTGGAGTGGCACATCTTACGAGCAGTACTTC
TRBD1,-,TRBJ2-4,TRBV6-2/TRBV6-3,CASSYGGQGVDIQYF,TGTGCCAGCAGTTACGGTGGACAGGGTGTCGACATTCAGTACTTC
TRBD1,-,TRBJ1-1,TRBV5-1,CASSSKDRGDTEAFF,TGCGCCAGCAGCTCGAAAGACAGGGGGGACACTGAAGCTTTCTTT
-,few,TRBJ2-5,TRBV18,CASSPRREETQYF,TGTGCCAGCTCACCCCGACGGGAAGAGACCCAGTACTTC
TRBD2,-,TRBJ2-1,TRBV2,CASTRLAGGLSSYNEQFF,TGTGCCAGCACCAGATTAGCGGGGGGACTCAGCTCCTACAATGAGCAGTTCTTC
TRBD1,-,TRBJ2-7,TRBV7-9,CASSPRTGYEQYF,TGTGCCAGCAGCCCCCGGACAGGGTACGAGCAGTACTTC
-,-,TRBJ1-5,TRBV3-1/TRBV3-2,CASSQSPGRDLNQPQHF,TGTGCCAGCAGCCAATCTCCGGGTCGCGACCTTAATCAGCCCCAGCATTTT
-,few,TRBJ2-3,TRBV29-1,CSVETRNSRFTDTQYF,TGCAGCGTTGAAACTAGGAATAGCCGATTCACAGATACGCAGTATTTT